One sample yielded the 15 T cell receptor beta chains listed below, sequenced in a study of long-term antiretroviral therapy in people with HIV. With survey level as its setting, the immunoSEQ assay was v3.0. Profiled with immunoSEQ multiplex PCR; TCRdb holds only in-frame clones, not every one. The table has just under 10,000 clones, around 75% seen once. Material: unsorted PBMCs, obtained 1.8 years before starting antiretroviral therapy. These receptors were taken from a man between 40 and 49 years old with HIV.

The gene calls are TRBV7-3 and TRBJ2-5, with TRBD1 matching 8 bases. This CDR3 has 17 amino acids. V shed 2 bases and J 1 base; nucleotides not matched to a gene: 9. The germline V gene encodes CDR1 SGHTA and CDR2 FQGTGA. The CDR3 coding sequence is TGTGCCAGCAGCTTATACCCCCGGACAGGGACCCAAGAGACCCAGTACTTC. Its protein product is CASSLYPRTGTQETQYF.

The chain couples TRBV2 to TRBJ2-7, with unresolved D. Germline CDR1 is SNHLY and CDR2 is FYNNEI. V was shortened by 5 bases and J by 3 bases, with 11 bases between the two germline ends. The CDR3 contains 13 residues. In DNA, the CDR3 is TGTGCCAGCAGTCGCCTGACTGGCTACGAGCAGTACTTC. Translation gives CASSRLTGYEQYF.

This clone was observed a few times. V usage is TRBV4-2 and J usage is TRBJ1-6; D not certain. The CDR3 spans 15 residues. Germline-derived CDR1 and CDR2 are LGHNA and YNFKEQ. Trimming left V 4 bases short and J 10 bases short, with 17 bases between. CDR3 loop: CASSLTITGYSPLHF. The CDR3 nucleotides read TGTGCCAGCAGCCTTACGATAACCGGATACTCACCCCTCCACTTT.

V and J are TRBV7-9 and TRBJ1-1; D gene uncertain. Germline lookup yields CDR1 SEHNR and CDR2 FQNEAQ (reference sequence). Trimming stripped 6 bases from V and 6 bases from J, with 14 bases between. There are 13 residues in the CDR3. CDR3 in amino acids: CASSPARVPEAFF. The CDR3 DNA is TGTGCCAGCAGTCCCGCTAGGGTTCCTGAAGCTTTCTTT.

V usage is TRBV2 and J usage is TRBJ1-1; D remains ambiguous. V lost 6 bases to trimming and J lost 0 bases, with 5 bases between them. CDR3 size: 12 residues. Per the germline V gene, CDR1 is SNHLY and CDR2 is FYNNEI. The CDR3 region is CASRGLNTEAFF. The DNA for the CDR3 is TGTGCCAGCAGGGGCCTGAACACTGAAGCTTTCTTT. Combining the CDR3 with reference TRBV2 and TRBJ1-1 gives the whole variable domain EPEVTQTPSHQVTQMGQEVILRCVPISNHLYFYWYRQILGQKVEFLVSFYNNEISEKSEIFDDQFSVERPDGSNFTLKIRSTKLEDSAMYFCASRGLNTEAFFGQGTRLTVV.

A few counts support this clone. The chain carries TRBV5-1 and TRBJ2-1; possible D gene TRBD2, 6 bases. Looked up from germline, CDR1 is SGHRS and CDR2 is YFSETQ. This CDR3 is built from 13 residues. The V end lost 4 bases, the J end lost 3 bases, and 8 bases lay between the germline ends. The CDR3 DNA sequence: TGCGCCAGCAGCCCGGGAGACTACAATGAGCAGTTCTTC. Protein: CASSPGDYNEQFF.

V usage is TRBV27 and J usage is TRBJ2-7; D perhaps matches TRBD2 (7 bases). CDR3 length: 15 residues. The germline gives CDR1 MNHEY, CDR2 SMNVEV (reference sequence). The V gene lost 5 bases and the J gene lost 0 bases, with 14 bases spanning the gap. This CDR3 reads CASSTQGGGSYEQYF. CDR3 DNA: TGTGCCAGCAGTACACAGGGAGGGGGCTCCTACGAGCAGTACTTC.

V usage is TRBV6-4 and J usage is TRBJ1-1; D unclear. V was clipped by 9 bases and J by 1 base, with 15 bases between them. This CDR3 comprises 14 residues. Germline V gene data show CDR1 as MRHNA and CDR2 as SNTAGT. The CDR3 nucleotides are TGTGCCAGGAATCGGGAACGGTGGAACACTGAAGCTTTCTTT. Translated: CARNRERWNTEAFF.

This clone was observed a handful of times. This chain uses TRBV5-6 with TRBJ1-1, with no clear D. This CDR3 spans 14 amino acids. Trimming removed 1 base at V and 4 bases at J, with 11 bases between. Germline V gives CDR1 SGHDT, CDR2 YYEEEE. CDR3: CASSLKYGGTEAFF. The CDR3 DNA reads TGTGCCAGCAGCTTGAAATACGGAGGCACTGAAGCTTTCTTT.

J is TRBJ1-2 and V is TRBV14; no firm D call. The CDR3 loop spans 14 amino acids. V was trimmed by 0 bases and J by 11 bases, leaving 16 bases between them. CDR1 is SGHDN, CDR2 FVKESK, per germline. The DNA for the CDR3 is TGTGCCAGCAGCCAAGATTTGTGGGAACCGGGTTACACCTTC. Protein sequence: CASSQDLWEPGYTF.

The chain is built from TRBV4-1 and TRBJ2-2; no clear D gene. CDR1 and CDR2 (germline): MGHRA, YSYEKL. V lost 6 bases and J lost 7, with 6 bases in between. This CDR3 is 11 amino acids long. The CDR3 DNA sequence: TGCGCCAGCAGTTTCCACGGGGAGCTGTTTTTT. This codes for CASSFHGELFF.

This rearrangement joins TRBV5-1 to TRBJ1-1; D is uncertain. Trimming removed 0 bases from V and 4 bases from J, with 13 bases in between. Germline CDR1 is SGHRS and CDR2 is YFSETQ. The CDR3 contains 15 residues. CDR3 in DNA: TGCGCCAGCAGCTTGGCCGGGGTTGAGGGCACTGAAGCTTTCTTT. It codes for CASSLAGVEGTEAFF.

This clone appeared once. V is TRBV19 and J is TRBJ1-2; 8 bases are shared with TRBD1. Per germline, CDR1 LNHDA and CDR2 SQIVND (reference sequence). The CDR3 sequence is 12 residues long. V was pared by 7 bases and J by 5 bases, with 3 bases of the junction left unmatched. CDR3 in DNA: TGTGCCAGTAACCAGGGGGCTTATGGCTACACCTTC. It translates to CASNQGAYGYTF.

The chain combines TRBV7-3 with TRBJ2-2; TRBD1 aligns across 11 bases. Germline CDR1 is SGHTA and CDR2 is FQGTGA. Unmatched junction bases numbered 1, after V lost 3 bases and J lost 1 base. The CDR3 consists of 16 residues. The CDR3 DNA reads TGTGCCAGCAGCTTGGGGACAGGGGGGAACACCGGGGAGCTGTTTTTT. Its translation: CASSLGTGGNTGELFF.

The chain links TRBV18 to TRBJ2-5; D is uncertain. CDR1 and CDR2 from the germline V gene are KGHSH and LQKENI. V lost 3 bases and J lost 5, with 4 bases in between. The CDR3 is 11 amino acids. CDR3 sequence reads: CASSPAETQYF. As DNA, the CDR3 is TGTGCCAGCTCACCGGCGGAGACCCAGTACTTC.